The 32 T cell receptor beta chains reported below all come from one sample, sequenced in a study of T cells in tumors after PD-1 blockade. The assay was immunoSEQ multiplex PCR, and TCRdb's table has in-frame clones only and misses some. The table includes more than 50,000 clones, 74% detected once. The specimen was PBMCs, collected after anti-PD-1 treatment. Receptor source: a human donor with basal cell carcinoma.

Only a few counts were recorded for this clone. The chain employs TRBV7-9 and TRBJ1-2; TRBD1 matches at 10 bases. Germline trimming cut 5 bases from V and 4 bases from J; bases unmatched to any gene: 10. This CDR3 is built from 16 residues. Germline assignment: CDR1 SEHNR and CDR2 FQNEAQ (reference sequence). CDR3: CASSPTGTGVSYGYTF. CDR3 nucleotide sequence: TGTGCCAGCAGCCCCACCGGGACAGGGGTTAGCTATGGCTACACCTTC.

V gene TRBV6-5 combines with J gene TRBJ2-3, with 9 nucleotides matching TRBD2. The CDR3 is 14 residues long. The junction had 7 bases not matched to a gene; V was cut back by 8 bases and J by 4 bases. CDR1 MNHEY and CDR2 SVGAGI come from the germline V gene. CDR3 DNA sequence: TGTGCCAGCGGTCAGCGGGGGGAAGCAGATACGCAGTATTTT. This translates into CASGQRGEADTQYF.

The sample holds a few counts of this clone. The rearrangement joins TRBV3-1 (or the pseudogene TRBV3-2) to TRBJ2-1, with TRBD2 matching over 11 bases. CDR3 size: 16 residues. With 5 bases clipped from V and 7 bases from J, the junction kept 10 bases outside the gene matches. Germline lookup yields CDR1 LGHDT and CDR2 YNNKEL (reference sequence). Here the CDR3 reads CASSSNSGGAGNEQFF. Here the CDR3 DNA reads TGTGCCAGCAGCTCTAATAGCGGGGGGGCTGGGAATGAGCAGTTCTTC.

The chain carries TRBV30 and TRBJ1-2; TRBD1 agrees at 7 bases. With V trimmed by 0 bases and J by 4 bases, 5 bases remained unmatched. This CDR3 has 14 residues. In germline, CDR1 is GTSNPN, CDR2 SVGIG (reference sequence). The CDR3 spells CAWSVGGGSYGYTF. CDR3 DNA: TGTGCCTGGAGTGTAGGAGGGGGCAGCTATGGCTACACCTTC.

V usage is TRBV11-3 and J usage is TRBJ2-7, with D possibly being TRBD1 (6 bases). Germline lookup yields CDR1 SGHNT and CDR2 YENEEA. Deletions cut 7 bases from V and 0 bases from J, with 10 bases between. This CDR3 comprises 13 residues. The CDR3 protein is CASKQTGSYEQYF. CDR3 bases: TGTGCCAGCAAACAGACAGGCTCCTACGAGCAGTACTTC.

The rearrangement joins TRBV15 to TRBJ2-7; perhaps TRBD1 as D (6 bases). The germline V gene has CDR1 LNHNV and CDR2 YYDKDF (reference sequence). This CDR3 is 17 amino acids long. V gave up 3 bases and J gave up 5 bases, with 23 bases separating them. CDR3 nucleotide sequence: TGTGCCACCAGCAGCCTCGCTCTGTGGCAGGGGCACGACGAGCAGTACTTC. Its protein product is CATSSLALWQGHDEQYF. The full variable domain, its missing parts supplied by reference TRBV15 and TRBJ2-7, is DAMVIQNPRYQVTQFGKPVTLSCSQTLNHNVMYWYQQKSSQAPKLLFHYYDKDFNNEADTPDNFQSRRPNTSFCFLDIRSPGLGDTAMYLCATSSLALWQGHDEQYFGPGTRLTVT.

CDR3 nucleotide sequence: TGTGCCAGCAGTCCAGCAGGGAATTTCGGAAACACCATATATTTT. Its protein is CASSPAGNFGNTIYF. The genes are TRBV6-5 and TRBJ1-3; D possibly corresponds to TRBD1 (5 bases). The CDR3 sequence is 15 residues long. Germline CDR1 reads MNHEY; CDR2 reads SVGAGI. The V end was cut by 5 bases, the J end by 4 bases, with 15 bases between.

V usage is TRBV7-6 and J usage is TRBJ1-5; no reliable D call. The germline CDR1 and CDR2 sequences are SGHVS and FNYEAQ. Trimming cost V 2 bases and J 2 bases, with 13 bases left between them. This CDR3 is 16 amino acids long. Here the CDR3 reads CASSLNPYSGNQPQHF. In DNA form, the CDR3 reads TGTGCCAGCAGCTTAAATCCCTACTCCGGCAATCAGCCCCAGCATTTT.

J is TRBJ2-5 and V is TRBV29-1; D ambiguous. The V end lost 3 bases, the J end lost 5 bases, and 10 bases lay between the germline ends. CDR1 and CDR2 (germline): SQVTM, ANQGSEA. The CDR3 sequence is 12 residues long. The DNA for the CDR3 is TGCAGCGTTGAGGTGTGGACGGAGACCCAGTACTTC. Protein product: CSVEVWTETQYF.

The rearrangement uses TRBV7-6 and TRBJ1-4; 10 bases agree with TRBD1. The germline CDR1 and CDR2 sequences are SGHVS and FNYEAQ. V gave up 5 bases and J gave up 2 bases; unmatched junction bases: 11. The CDR3 has 18 residues. The CDR3 sequence is CASSAATGGPGTNEKLFF. CDR3 coding DNA: TGTGCCAGCAGCGCCGCGACAGGGGGCCCCGGGACTAATGAAAAACTGTTTTTT.

J is TRBJ1-2 and V is TRBV5-4; TRBD1 is a possible D gene (5 bases). V dropped 0 bases and J dropped 6 bases, with 15 bases sitting between them. The CDR3 loop spans 15 amino acids. Per germline, CDR1 SGHNT and CDR2 YYREEE (reference sequence). CDR3: CASSLGGSGMDGYTF. The CDR3 nucleotides read TGTGCCAGCAGCTTGGGGGGGAGCGGGATGGATGGCTACACCTTC.

This clone was seen once. The chain carries TRBV30 and TRBJ1-3; D gene unclear. V lost 4 bases and J lost 2, with 9 bases in between. The CDR3 contains 13 residues. Germline V lookup: CDR1 GTSNPN, CDR2 SVGIG (reference sequence). The CDR3 DNA sequence: TGTGCCTGGACAGGATTCGCTGGAAACACCATATATTTT. Protein sequence: CAWTGFAGNTIYF. Variable domain in full (rest from reference TRBV30 and TRBJ1-3): SQTIHQWPATLVQPVGSPLSLECTVEGTSNPNLYWYRQAAGRGLQLLFYSVGIGQISSEVPQNLSASRPQDRQFILSSKKLLLSDSGFYLCAWTGFAGNTIYFGEGSWLTVV.

J is TRBJ2-7 and V is TRBV27; the match to TRBD2 covers 8 bases. Germline lookup yields CDR1 MNHEY and CDR2 SMNVEV (reference sequence). The V gene end was trimmed by 6 bases and the J gene end by 6 bases; junction bases not matched to a gene: 13. This CDR3 contains 15 residues. The CDR3, as DNA: TGTGCCAGCAGCCCCTCCCGGACTAGCTTCATCGAGCAGTACTTC. It encodes CASSPSRTSFIEQYF.

The gene calls are TRBV21-1 and TRBJ2-4; TRBD2 was called by the table and not checked on the DNA. TRBV21-1 is shown as a pseudogene. The CDR3 contains 14 residues. DNA of the CDR3: TGTGCCAGCAGAAGGGAGGGCGTCAGAAACATTCAGTACTTC. Translation: CASRREGVRNIQYF.

This clone has a handful of counts. The chain joins TRBV2 to TRBJ2-1; 8 bases are shared with TRBD2. From germline, CDR1 is SNHLY and CDR2 FYNNEI. The length of the CDR3 is 14 residues. V shed 1 base, J shed 9 bases, and the junction held 5 bases outside the gene matches. In nucleotides, the CDR3 is TGTGCCAGCAGTGAAGGCGGGGGGCAGTCTGAGCAGTTCTTC. Its translation is CASSEGGGQSEQFF.

This clone was found once. This sequence joins TRBV5-1 and TRBJ1-3; D ambiguous. The CDR3 spans 14 residues. Trimming removed 0 bases at V and 3 bases at J, with 7 bases between. CDR1 is SGHRS and CDR2 is YFSETQ in the germline V gene. This CDR3 is CASSLVGSGNTIYF. CDR3 DNA sequence: TGCGCCAGCAGCTTGGTAGGGAGTGGAAACACCATATATTTT.

The table lists this clone with a few counts. The chain recombines TRBV4-1 with TRBJ2-2; no definite D call. The CDR3 runs 12 residues. Deletions cut 3 bases from V and 1 base from J, with 0 bases between. Germline CDR1 MGHRA, CDR2 YSYEKL. This CDR3 reads CASSQNTGELFF. CDR3 in DNA: TGCGCCAGCAGCCAGAACACCGGGGAGCTGTTTTTT.

The chain couples TRBV10-2 to TRBJ2-3; D possibly corresponds to TRBD2 (6 bases). Germline V gene data show CDR1 as WSHSY and CDR2 as SAAADI. This CDR3 has 16 residues. V dropped 3 bases and J dropped 2 bases, with 15 bases sitting between them. CDR3 sequence: CASSESLATYTDTQYF. The CDR3 DNA reads as TGCGCCAGCAGTGAAAGCCTAGCGACATACACAGATACGCAGTATTTT.

The rearrangement uses TRBV5-6 and TRBJ2-7; a weak D match, TRBD1 (5 bases). The germline CDR1 and CDR2 sequences are SGHDT and YYEEEE. The CDR3 length is 14 residues. The V end lost 0 bases, the J end lost 2 bases, and 9 bases lay between the germline ends. The CDR3 nucleotides read TGTGCCAGCAGCTTGGGAGACAGAGCCTACGAGCAGTACTTC. This gives the protein CASSLGDRAYEQYF. Variable domain in full (rest from reference TRBV5-6 and TRBJ2-7): DAGVTQSPTHLIKTRGQQVTLRCSPKSGHDTVSWYQQALGQGPQFIFQYYEEEERQRGNFPDRFSGHQFPNYSSELNVNALLLGDSALYLCASSLGDRAYEQYFGPGTRLTVT.

This clone has only a few counts. This rearrangement joins TRBV7-9 to TRBJ1-2, with D perhaps matching TRBD1 (5 bases). The CDR3 is 16 amino acids. Trimming pared 2 bases from V and 5 bases from J, leaving 18 bases between. Germline CDR1 SEHNR, CDR2 FQNEAQ (reference sequence). This CDR3 is CASSLKYPTATYGYTF. For the CDR3, the DNA is TGTGCCAGCAGCTTAAAGTACCCGACAGCCACGTATGGCTACACCTTC.

The J gene is TRBJ2-2, the V gene TRBV28, with TRBD1 matching over 7 bases. CDR3 length: 16 residues. After removal of 6 bases from V and 1 base from J, the junction contained 8 bases not matched to a gene. Germline assignment: CDR1 MDHEN and CDR2 SYDVKM. CDR3 amino acids: CASSPAGGVNTGELFF. DNA of the CDR3: TGTGCCAGCAGCCCCGCAGGGGGAGTGAACACCGGGGAGCTGTTTTTT. Full variable domain (missing parts from reference TRBV28 and TRBJ2-2): DVKVTQSSRYLVKRTGEKVFLECVQDMDHENMFWYRQDPGLGLRLIYFSYDVKMKEKGDIPEGYSVSREKKERFSLILESASTNQTSMYLCASSPAGGVNTGELFFGEGSRLTVL.

This clone has just a few counts. This chain joins TRBV7-2 and TRBJ1-6; possible D gene TRBD1, 6 bases. Trimming took off 1 base at V and 8 bases at J, with 9 bases between the two ends. Per the germline V gene, CDR1 is SGHTA and CDR2 is FQGNSA. The CDR3 has 14 residues. In nucleotides, the CDR3 is TGTGCCAGCAGCTTAGACAGGGCTTATTCACCCCTCCACTTT. It encodes CASSLDRAYSPLHF.

This clone was detected once. The chain employs TRBV10-3 and TRBJ1-2; D is possibly TRBD1 (5 bases). V was pared by 6 bases and J by 1 base, with 15 bases between. The germline V gene encodes CDR1 ENHRY and CDR2 SYGVKD. The CDR3 totals 15 residues. The CDR3, as DNA: TGTGCCATCAGGGACCGGGACGCATATAACTATGGCTACACCTTC. This encodes CAIRDRDAYNYGYTF.

CDR3 protein: CASSLGLAGGQFF. The CDR3 bases are TGTGCCAGCAGCCTGGGGCTAGCGGGGGGGCAGTTCTTC. J is TRBJ2-1 and V is TRBV5-6; 11 nucleotides line up with TRBD2. The V gene's germline CDR1 is SGHDT and CDR2 YYEEEE. CDR3 length equals 13 residues. J lost 12 bases, V lost 4 bases, and 6 bases had no gene match.

V gene TRBV7-9 combines with J gene TRBJ2-5, with a tentative D call TRBD2 (7 bases). In germline, CDR1 is SEHNR, CDR2 FQNEAQ (reference sequence). V lost 0 bases to trimming and J lost 5 bases, with 13 bases between them. This CDR3 is built from 15 residues. The CDR3 coding sequence is TGTGCCAGCAGCTTAGCGGGGGGGCCTGAGGAGACCCAGTACTTC. It translates to CASSLAGGPEETQYF.

The J gene is TRBJ1-1, the V gene TRBV2; D not resolved. Trimming stripped 8 bases from V and 2 bases from J, with 15 bases between. Germline V gives CDR1 SNHLY, CDR2 FYNNEI. This CDR3 comprises 14 residues. Here the CDR3 DNA reads TGTGCCAGCCTGCCTAAGGGCAGAAACACTGAAGCTTTCTTT. Translated, it gives CASLPKGRNTEAFF.

The rearrangement joins TRBV19 to TRBJ1-2; a weak D match, TRBD1 (5 bases). V lost 3 bases and J 5 bases, leaving 13 bases between the germline ends. The CDR3 runs 14 residues. Germline lookup yields CDR1 LNHDA and CDR2 SQIVND (reference sequence). The CDR3 is CASSIGAPGYGYTF. CDR3 sequence (DNA): TGTGCCAGTAGTATTGGGGCCCCTGGGTATGGCTACACCTTC.

The gene calls are TRBV21-1 and TRBJ1-1; whether TRBD1, the table's D call, matches the DNA was not checked. TRBV21-1 is given as a pseudogene. The CDR3 extends over 14 amino acids. The CDR3 is CASSSNRVDTEAFF. The CDR3 bases are TGTGCCAGCAGCAGCAACAGGGTTGACACTGAAGCTTTCTTT.

The chain combines TRBV6-5 with TRBJ1-1, with D perhaps matching TRBD1 (5 bases). Germline CDR1 MNHEY, CDR2 SVGAGI. V gave up 5 bases and J gave up 1 base, with 11 bases separating them. The CDR3 is 14 amino acids. This chain's CDR3 is CASSRQTENTEAFF. CDR3 nucleotides: TGTGCCAGCAGTCGACAGACCGAGAACACTGAAGCTTTCTTT.

The V gene is TRBV7-2, the J gene TRBJ2-7, with 8 positions matching TRBD2. Germline values: CDR1 SGHTA, CDR2 FQGNSA. V shed 5 bases, J shed 3 bases, and the junction held 12 bases outside the gene matches. There are 16 residues in the CDR3. The CDR3 protein is CASSLSPGLGGYEQYF. Written as DNA, the CDR3 is TGTGCCAGCAGCCTTTCTCCGGGACTAGGAGGCTACGAGCAGTACTTC.

CDR3 nucleotides: TGCGCCAGCAGCTTGGCCCGCGGATCCTACGAGCAGTACTTC. Its translation: CASSLARGSYEQYF. The chain employs TRBV5-1 and TRBJ2-7; D not resolved. The CDR3 contains 14 residues. Germline CDR1 reads SGHRS; CDR2 reads YFSETQ. Trimming left V 0 bases short and J 1 base short, with 8 bases between.

This clone occurred a few times. Different DNA sequences within this sample yield the same CDR3. This chain uses TRBV20-1 with TRBJ2-7; no clear D. Looked up from germline, CDR1 is DFQATT and CDR2 is SNEGSKA (reference sequence). The CDR3 is 12 residues long. The V gene lost 3 bases and the J gene lost 3 bases, with 9 bases spanning the gap. CDR3 sequence (DNA): TGCAGTGCTAGTTTATCTAGCTACGAGCAGTACTTC. Translation: CSASLSSYEQYF.